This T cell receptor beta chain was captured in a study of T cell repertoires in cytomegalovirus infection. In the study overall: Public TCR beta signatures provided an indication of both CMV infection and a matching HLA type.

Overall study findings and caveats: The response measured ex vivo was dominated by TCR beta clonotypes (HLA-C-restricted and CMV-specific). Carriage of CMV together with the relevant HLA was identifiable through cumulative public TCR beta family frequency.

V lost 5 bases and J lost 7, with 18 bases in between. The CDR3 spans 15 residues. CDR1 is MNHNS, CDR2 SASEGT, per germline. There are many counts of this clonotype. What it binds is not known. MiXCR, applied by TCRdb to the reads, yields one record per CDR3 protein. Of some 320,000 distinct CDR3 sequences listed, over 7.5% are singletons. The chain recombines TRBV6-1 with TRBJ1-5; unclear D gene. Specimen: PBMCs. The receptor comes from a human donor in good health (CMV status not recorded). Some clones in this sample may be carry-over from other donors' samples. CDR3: CASSTGIGKKQPQHF. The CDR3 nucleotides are TGTGCCAGCAGTACGGGTATAGGGAAAAAGCAGCCCCAGCATTTT.